This passage covers 32 T cell receptor beta chains from one sample sequenced in a study of shared clonotypes between healthy human individuals. CD45RO-negative cells were positively selected for CCR7, leaving out terminally differentiated effector memory CD45RA+ cells. The protocol was immunoSEQ multiplex PCR, while the TCRdb copy is restricted to in-frame clones and leaves out a portion. Among some 2 million clones listed, less than 95% were seen once. The source material was naive CD8+ T cells sorted from blood. All receptors derive from a man between 18 and 35 years old in good health.

The chain recombines TRBV13 with TRBJ1-1, with D possibly matching TRBD1 (5 bases). Per the germline V gene, CDR1 is PRHDT and CDR2 is FYEKMQ (reference sequence). The V end lost 3 bases, the J end lost 1 base, and 12 bases lay between the germline ends. CDR3 length: 15 residues. The CDR3 sequence is CASSFGGVRNTEAFF. The CDR3 DNA reads as TGTGCCAGCAGCTTTGGGGGGGTGAGGAACACTGAAGCTTTCTTT.

CDR3 in amino acids: CASSVQGWDEQYF. In DNA form, the CDR3 reads TGCGCCAGCAGCGTACAGGGGTGGGACGAGCAGTACTTC. The chain combines TRBV5-1 with TRBJ2-7, with 7 bases that match TRBD1. Germline assignment: CDR1 SGHRS and CDR2 YFSETQ. The trim removed 4 bases at V and 5 bases at J, leaving 6 bases unmatched. CDR3 length equals 13 residues.

The CDR3 bases are TGCGCCAGCAGCCTTGGCGTTACAGGAACTTCCTACGAGCAGTACTTC. It codes for CASSLGVTGTSYEQYF. The chain has TRBV4-3 and TRBJ2-7; a weak D match, TRBD1 (5 bases). Germline V lookup: CDR1 LGHNA, CDR2 YSLEER. This CDR3 has 16 residues. Trimming removed 4 bases from V and 1 base from J, with 17 bases in between.

The V and J genes are TRBV11-2 and TRBJ2-5; 7 nucleotides line up with TRBD1. The CDR3 has 15 amino acids. With 3 bases clipped from V and 0 bases from J, the junction kept 4 bases outside the gene matches. Germline CDR1 and CDR2: SGHAT and FQNNGV. The CDR3: CASSFYRGYQETQYF. The CDR3 nucleotides read TGTGCCAGCAGCTTCTACAGGGGTTACCAAGAGACCCAGTACTTC.

The gene calls are TRBV5-4 and TRBJ1-1, with D unclear. V gave up 2 bases and J gave up 8 bases, with 10 bases separating them. CDR1 is SGHNT, CDR2 YYREEE, per germline (reference sequence). The CDR3 is 12 amino acids. CDR3: CASSFENIEAFF. CDR3 nucleotide sequence: TGTGCCAGCAGCTTCGAGAATATCGAAGCTTTCTTT.

This clone occurred once. Other DNA sequences within the sample encode an identical CDR3. This chain connects TRBV9 to TRBJ2-2; D perhaps matches TRBD1 (5 bases). The CDR3 covers 14 residues. V dropped 0 bases and J dropped 5 bases, with 8 bases sitting between them. CDR1 and CDR2 (germline): SGDLS, YYNGEE. Here the CDR3 reads CASSVVSGTGELFF. Written as DNA, the CDR3 is TGTGCCAGCAGCGTAGTGTCAGGGACCGGGGAGCTGTTTTTT. Full variable domain (remainder filled in from reference TRBV9 and TRBJ2-2): DSGVTQTPKHLITATGQRVTLRCSPRSGDLSVYWYQQSLDQGLQFLIQYYNGEERAKGNILERFSAQQFPDLHSELNLSSLELGDSALYFCASSVVSGTGELFFGEGSRLTVL.

V gene TRBV7-8 combines with J gene TRBJ1-5, with 7 bases fitting TRBD1. The V segment lost 5 bases and the J segment 3 bases; nucleotides outside the gene matches: 13. Germline CDR1 SGHVS, CDR2 FQNEAQ. The CDR3 consists of 17 residues. The CDR3 sequence is CASSTGALSRYNQPQHF. In DNA, the CDR3 is TGTGCCAGCAGCACAGGGGCCCTTTCCAGATACAATCAGCCCCAGCATTTT.

The V and J genes are TRBV10-2 and TRBJ2-2; 9 bases are a match to TRBD2. CDR3 length: 17 residues. Germline lookup yields CDR1 WSHSY and CDR2 SAAADI. V was clipped by 4 bases and J by 7 bases; unmatched bases: 13. DNA of the CDR3: TGCGCCAGCAGTGGGTACCAGGCTAGCGGGATTGTCGGGGAGCTGTTTTTT. This encodes CASSGYQASGIVGELFF.

The chain has TRBV5-1 and TRBJ2-1; the match to TRBD1 covers 9 bases. CDR3 length: 16 residues. The germline V gene has CDR1 SGHRS and CDR2 YFSETQ. V lost 0 bases, J lost 2 bases, and 3 bases stayed unmatched. CDR3 sequence: CASSLAWTGAYNEQFF. DNA for the CDR3: TGCGCCAGCAGCTTGGCTTGGACAGGGGCCTACAATGAGCAGTTCTTC.

The CDR3 DNA follows: TGTGCCAGCAGCCTTAGGGGAACTAGCGGGGGACAAGAGACCCAGTACTTC. Its protein product is CASSLRGTSGGQETQYF. The chain employs TRBV13 and TRBJ2-5, with 11 bases matching TRBD2. Germline CDR1 PRHDT, CDR2 FYEKMQ (reference sequence). Losses at the gene ends were 5 bases for V and 2 bases for J; bases not matched to a gene: 10. The CDR3 spans 17 residues.

This clone was recorded only once. The rearrangement uses TRBV4-1 and TRBJ1-1; 9 bases are shared with TRBD1. This CDR3 has 14 amino acids. Germline CDR1 and CDR2: MGHRA and YSYEKL. V lost 4 bases and J lost 4; bases outside the gene matches: 4. The CDR3 sequence is CASSPLGQGTEAFF. DNA of the CDR3: TGCGCCAGCAGCCCCCTGGGACAGGGCACTGAAGCTTTCTTT.

The chain combines TRBV4-1 with TRBJ2-1, with D unresolved. The V and J ends lost 0 bases and 5 bases respectively, with 5 bases between them. Germline loops: CDR1 MGHRA, CDR2 YSYEKL. The CDR3 contains 13 residues. CDR3 sequence reads: CASSQERHNEQFF. The CDR3 DNA is TGCGCCAGCAGCCAAGAGCGCCACAATGAGCAGTTCTTC.

The chain employs TRBV11-1 and TRBJ2-5, with a tentative D call TRBD1 (6 bases). The CDR3 is 14 amino acids. The germline V gene has CDR1 SGHAT and CDR2 FQDESV (reference sequence). Trimming cost V 6 bases and J 4 bases, with 15 bases left between them. The CDR3 sequence: CASRSAGDPETQYF. The CDR3 nucleotides read TGTGCCAGCAGATCAGCAGGGGACCCAGAGACCCAGTACTTC.

The chain has TRBV4-3 and TRBJ1-3, with D possibly TRBD1 on 6 matching bases. The V and J ends lost 0 bases and 3 bases respectively, with 15 bases between them. There are 17 residues in the CDR3. Germline V gene data show CDR1 as LGHNA and CDR2 as YSLEER. The CDR3 DNA sequence: TGCGCCAGCAGCCAAGATCTGGGGGGCGCCGGTGGAAACACCATATATTTT. Protein sequence: CASSQDLGGAGGNTIYF.

The V call is TRBV5-6, the J call TRBJ2-3; D gene uncertain. The germline V gene has CDR1 SGHDT and CDR2 YYEEEE. Trimming pared 3 bases from V and 6 bases from J, leaving 8 bases between. The CDR3 loop spans 12 amino acids. CDR3 region: CASSSDLDTQYF. In DNA, the CDR3 is TGTGCCAGCAGCTCTGACTTGGATACGCAGTATTTT.

V usage is TRBV4-1 and J usage is TRBJ2-3; 9 positions match TRBD2. In germline, CDR1 is MGHRA, CDR2 YSYEKL. V lost 2 bases and J lost 2; bases outside the gene matches: 17. This CDR3 region has 20 residues. CDR3 in amino acids: CASSQPLGLSGSLTTDTQYF. The DNA for the CDR3 is TGCGCCAGCAGCCAACCCTTGGGCCTTAGCGGGAGCCTTACCACAGATACGCAGTATTTT.

J is TRBJ2-1 and V is TRBV6-1, with TRBD2 identical over 8 bases. Germline CDR1 reads MNHNS; CDR2 reads SASEGT. V lost 2 bases to trimming and J lost 4 bases; unmatched junction nucleotides: 4. This CDR3 comprises 15 residues. The CDR3 loop reads CASSEWTGGYNEQFF. CDR3 in DNA: TGTGCCAGCAGTGAATGGACGGGAGGGTACAATGAGCAGTTCTTC.

Remarks on this clone: The sample contains more than one DNA sequence encoding this CDR3. The chain employs TRBV27 and TRBJ2-7, with D unresolved. Between the trimmed V and J ends, which lost 4 bases and 0 bases, there was a span of 4 bases. The CDR3 sequence is 12 residues long. CDR1 MNHEY and CDR2 SMNVEV come from the germline V gene (reference sequence). The CDR3 protein is CASSSPSYEQYF. CDR3 nucleotides: TGTGCCAGCAGTTCCCCCTCCTACGAGCAGTACTTC.

The J gene is TRBJ1-2, the V gene TRBV2; a possible D gene is TRBD1 (5 bases). V was cut by 11 bases and J by 4 bases, with 20 bases left in between. Germline V gene data show CDR1 as SNHLY and CDR2 as FYNNEI. This CDR3 is 14 amino acids long. CDR3 DNA sequence: TGTGCCGGAGGTTCCGAGGGGCGCGTCTATGGCTACACCTTC. Translation: CAGGSEGRVYGYTF.

This clone was recorded only once. J is TRBJ2-2 and V is TRBV6-7, with D possibly being TRBD2 (6 bases). TRBV6-7 is recorded as an ORF, its role being uncertain. This CDR3 comprises 14 residues. The V end was cut by 2 bases, the J end by 9 bases, with 13 bases between. In DNA form, the CDR3 reads TGTGCCAGCAGTTACAGGGAGGTGTATCGGGAGCTGTTTTTT. Its translation is CASSYREVYRELFF.

Points on this clone: Within the sample, other DNA sequences also encode this same CDR3. This chain joins TRBV9 and TRBJ2-5; D may be TRBD2 (5 bases). The V end lost 0 bases, the J end lost 3 bases, and 9 bases lay between the germline ends. CDR1 is SGDLS, CDR2 YYNGEE, per germline. The CDR3 is 14 residues long. CDR3 DNA sequence: TGTGCCAGCAGCGTAGAAGCGGTCGAAGAGACCCAGTACTTC. This gives the protein CASSVEAVEETQYF.

J is TRBJ2-1 and V is TRBV7-2, with 8 bases that match TRBD2. CDR3 length equals 13 residues. Germline CDR1 and CDR2: SGHTA and FQGNSA. V gave up 5 bases and J gave up 6 bases; unmatched junction bases: 3. CDR3 protein: CASSRGTSNEQFF. The CDR3 DNA follows: TGTGCCAGCAGCCGCGGGACTAGCAATGAGCAGTTCTTC.

The J gene is TRBJ2-7, the V gene TRBV5-6; D unresolved. The CDR3 has 13 residues. The germline CDR1 and CDR2 sequences are SGHDT and YYEEEE. V was shortened by 1 base and J by 2 bases, with 7 bases between the two germline ends. DNA for the CDR3: TGTGCCAGCAGCTTGCCTGAGGCCTACGAGCAGTACTTC. Translation gives CASSLPEAYEQYF.

On this clone itself: Within the sample, other DNA sequences also encode this same CDR3. The chain is built from TRBV27 and TRBJ1-5; a weak D match, TRBD1 (6 bases). The V end lost 3 bases, the J end lost 1 base, and 10 bases lay between the germline ends. The CDR3 runs to 15 residues. Germline V lookup: CDR1 MNHEY, CDR2 SMNVEV (reference sequence). The CDR3, as DNA: TGTGCCAGCAGTTTTGGGGGGCTCAGCAATCAGCCCCAGCATTTT. Translating gives CASSFGGLSNQPQHF.

This chain links TRBV6-5 with TRBJ1-3; maybe TRBD1 (5 bases). Germline lookup yields CDR1 MNHEY and CDR2 SVGAGI. V was pared by 5 bases and J by 2 bases, with 10 bases between. The length of the CDR3 is 14 residues. CDR3 sequence (DNA): TGTGCCAGCAGTCAGAGGGGTCCTGGAAACACCATATATTTT. Residues: CASSQRGPGNTIYF.

Remarks on this clone: Other DNA sequences in the same sample also yield this CDR3. This sequence joins TRBV2 and TRBJ2-3; D gene ambiguous. This CDR3 has 10 amino acids. V was trimmed by 5 bases and J by 3 bases, leaving 0 bases between them. Germline-derived CDR1 and CDR2 are SNHLY and FYNNEI. CDR3 sequence (DNA): TGTGCCAGCAGTACAGATACGCAGTATTTT. Translation gives CASSTDTQYF.

The chain couples TRBV30 to TRBJ1-1; D is undetermined. CDR1 GTSNPN and CDR2 SVGIG come from the germline V gene (reference sequence). Deletions cut 2 bases from V and 4 bases from J, with 8 bases between. The CDR3 spans 12 residues. This chain's CDR3 is CAWSFVGTEAFF. Written as DNA, the CDR3 is TGTGCCTGGAGTTTCGTCGGCACTGAAGCTTTCTTT.

J is TRBJ2-7 and V is TRBV5-5; D gene uncertain. The germline V and J ends were trimmed by 4 bases and 2 bases, with 4 bases remaining between them. Germline CDR1 reads SGHKS; CDR2 reads YYEKEE (reference sequence). The CDR3 loop spans 11 amino acids. The CDR3 spells CASSGTYEQYF. Written as DNA, the CDR3 is TGTGCCAGCAGCGGTACCTACGAGCAGTACTTC. The full variable domain, its missing parts supplied by reference TRBV5-5 and TRBJ2-7, is DAGVTQSPTHLIKTRGQQVTLRCSPISGHKSVSWYQQVLGQGPQFIFQYYEKEERGRGNFPDRFSARQFPNYSSELNVNALLLGDSALYLCASSGTYEQYFGPGTRLTVT.

The chain carries TRBV29-1 and TRBJ2-1; 11 nucleotides agree with TRBD2. The CDR3 extends over 18 amino acids. Trimming removed 2 bases from V and 1 base from J; junction bases left unmatched: 10. Germline CDR1 is SQVTM and CDR2 is ANQGSEA. This CDR3 reads CSVEIVWLAGGSYNEQFF. The CDR3 region has the DNA TGCAGCGTTGAAATCGTATGGCTAGCGGGGGGTTCCTACAATGAGCAGTTCTTC.

CDR3 nucleotide sequence: TGTGCCAGCAGAGGAAACACAGATACGCAGTATTTT. This sequence encodes CASRGNTDTQYF. This chain links TRBV27 with TRBJ2-3; D is ambiguous. The CDR3 is made up of 12 amino acids. Trimming stripped 6 bases from V and 2 bases from J, with 6 bases between. Germline CDR1 reads MNHEY; CDR2 reads SMNVEV (reference sequence).

About this clone: The sample has other DNA sequences that encode this CDR3 too. This chain joins TRBV6-5 and TRBJ2-2; no clear D. The ends were cut back, 2 bases at V and 2 bases at J, with 9 bases in the middle. The CDR3 loop spans 15 amino acids. Germline CDR1 MNHEY, CDR2 SVGAGI. CDR3 nucleotide sequence: TGTGCCAGCAGTTACGGGCAGACAAACACCGGGGAGCTGTTTTTT. Its translation is CASSYGQTNTGELFF.

The V gene is TRBV9, the J gene TRBJ2-1; no definite D call. There are 15 residues in the CDR3. Germline V gives CDR1 SGDLS, CDR2 YYNGEE. The V and J ends lost 0 bases and 3 bases respectively, with 10 bases between them. The CDR3 DNA is TGTGCCAGCAGCGTAGGAGACGGGTACTACAATGAGCAGTTCTTC. Its translation is CASSVGDGYYNEQFF.